The 2 T cell receptor beta chains below all came from one sample that was sequenced in a study of T cell repertoires in cytomegalovirus infection. Using its own MiXCR run on the reads, TCRdb lists one record per CDR3 protein. The sample lists about 570,000 distinct CDR3 sequences, roughly 43% occurring once. Antigens for these TCRs are unknown. This specimen was cultured PBMCs, taken from culture after CMV antigen stimulation. These receptors were collected from a human donor in good health (CMV status not recorded). Some clones in this sample may be carry-over from other donors' samples.

This clonotype appeared once. The chain carries TRBV2 and TRBJ1-5; D call uncertain. Trimming shortened V by 7 bases and J by 3 bases, and 13 bases separated the two germline ends. The CDR3 has 14 amino acids. Germline-derived CDR1 and CDR2 are SNHLY and FYNNEI. Here the CDR3 DNA reads TGTGCCAGCACGCAGGCCTCTTACAATCAGCCCCAGCATTTT. This gives the protein CASTQASYNQPQHF. Using reference TRBV2 and TRBJ1-5 for the parts outside the CDR3, the full variable domain is EPEVTQTPSHQVTQMGQEVILRCVPISNHLYFYWYRQILGQKVEFLVSFYNNEISEKSEIFDDQFSVERPDGSNFTLKIRSTKLEDSAMYFCASTQASYNQPQHFGDGTRLSIL.

The chain is built from TRBV28 and TRBJ2-7; tentatively, D is TRBD2 (7 bases). V dropped 7 bases and J dropped 6 bases, with 19 bases sitting between them. This CDR3 has 14 amino acids. Germline V gene data show CDR1 as MDHEN and CDR2 as SYDVKM. Here the CDR3 DNA reads TGTGCCAGCATGCGAGTGGGGGGGCTGAGCGAGCAGTACTTC. It encodes CASMRVGGLSEQYF.